Each of the 21 T cell receptor beta chains below was sequenced from the same sample in a study of blood T cells in healthy people across ages. For the second PCR, which ran for about 7 to 11 cycles, a sample-barcoded 5' primer and a J-beta primer mix were used. TCRdb re-derived calls from the 5' RACE reads in MiXCR, one entry per CDR3 protein. The data contain some 780,000 distinct CDR3 sequences, around three fifths of them singletons. Sequencing was carried out using blood. These TCRs come from a man in his forties in good health.

The rearrangement joins TRBV7-2 to TRBJ2-1; D unresolved. Trimming removed 1 base at V and 10 bases at J, with 20 bases between. The CDR3 is 16 residues long. CDR1 SGHTA and CDR2 FQGNSA come from the germline V gene. The CDR3 here is CASSLDGGVATYEQFF. As DNA, the CDR3 is TGTGCCAGCAGCTTAGACGGTGGGGTAGCTACCTACGAGCAGTTCTTC.

This clonotype has more than one count but fewer than ten. The rearrangement links TRBV20-1 to TRBJ2-5; D perhaps matches TRBD2 (6 bases). Germline CDR1 is DFQATT and CDR2 is SNEGSKA (reference sequence). The CDR3 sequence is 16 residues long. Deletions cut 0 bases from V and 5 bases from J, with 19 bases between. The CDR3 DNA reads TGCAGTGCTAGAGACCTTCTGACGGGAGTGGGTGAGACCCAGTACTTC. Protein product: CSARDLLTGVGETQYF.

The chain recombines TRBV4-2 with TRBJ2-5, with D tentatively TRBD1 (6 bases). TRBJ2-7 matches the DNA end more closely, so the J call is doubtful. Per germline, CDR1 LGHNA and CDR2 YNFKEQ. The CDR3 totals 14 residues. CDR3 DNA: TGTGCCAGCAAAGGGGGTCCTATCGACTACGAGCAGTACTTC. It translates to CASKGGPIDYEQYF.

V is TRBV20-1 and J is TRBJ2-7; D perhaps matches TRBD2 (7 bases). This CDR3 has 13 residues. Trimming took off 5 bases at V and 0 bases at J, with 11 bases between the two ends. CDR1 and CDR2 (germline): DFQATT, SNEGSKA (reference sequence). The chain's CDR3 is CSAAGADSYEQYF. Here the CDR3 DNA reads TGCAGTGCTGCGGGGGCAGACTCCTACGAGCAGTACTTC.

The chain employs TRBV20-1 and TRBJ2-3, with 13 bases that match TRBD2. J gave up 5 bases and V 1 base, and 6 bases lay outside the gene matches. The CDR3 has 16 residues. Germline V CDR1 and CDR2: DFQATT, SNEGSKA (reference sequence). The CDR3 DNA reads as TGCAGTGCTAGAGTCACTAGCGGGGGGGCATTAGATACGCAGTATTTT. This sequence encodes CSARVTSGGALDTQYF.

The CDR3 sequence is CASSGTDYSNQPQHF. The CDR3 DNA reads as TGTGCCAGCAGCGGGACAGATTATAGCAATCAGCCCCAGCATTTT. The chain employs TRBV12-3 or TRBV12-4 and TRBJ1-5; 7 nucleotides agree with TRBD1. With V trimmed by 6 bases and J by 0 bases, 5 bases remained unmatched. The CDR3 sequence is 15 residues long.

Only a few counts were recorded for this clonotype. V is TRBV7-9 and J is TRBJ2-7; 8 bases match TRBD2. The CDR3 spans 15 residues. The trim removed 1 base at V and 2 bases at J, leaving 4 bases unmatched. The germline V gene encodes CDR1 SEHNR and CDR2 FQNEAQ (reference sequence). DNA of the CDR3: TGTGCCAGCAGCTTAGGCGGGGGGCTAACCTACGAGCAGTACTTC. It yields the protein CASSLGGGLTYEQYF. Supplemented by reference TRBV7-9 and TRBJ2-7, the full variable domain reads DTGVSQNPRHKITKRGQNVTFRCDPISEHNRLYWYRQTLGQGPEFLTYFQNEAQLEKSRLLSDRFSAERPKGSFSTLEIQRTEQGDSAMYLCASSLGGGLTYEQYFGPGTRLTVT.

A word on this clonotype: A junction boundary mismatches the germline segment, possibly from a read error. This sequence joins TRBV27 and TRBJ2-6, with D maybe TRBD2 (6 bases). Looked up from germline, CDR1 is MNHEY and CDR2 is SMNVEV (reference sequence). This CDR3 is 16 amino acids long. CDR3 sequence reads: CASSLIGGGGANILTF. CDR3 DNA sequence: TGTGCCAGCAGTTTAATTGGGGGAGGCGGGGCCAACATCCTGACTTTC. The full variable domain, its missing parts supplied by reference TRBV27 and TRBJ2-6, is EAQVTQNPRYLITVTGKKLTVTCSQNMNHEYMSWYRQDPGLGLRQIYYSMNVEVTDKGDVPEGYKVSRKEKRNFPLILESPSPNQTSLYFCASSLIGGGGANILTFGAGSRLTVL.

This clonotype showed up just a few times. The chain has TRBV9 and TRBJ1-2; the D is unclear. This CDR3 has 11 amino acids. V was trimmed by 4 bases and J by 8 bases, leaving 9 bases between them. Germline V gene lookup returns CDR1 SGDLS and CDR2 YYNGEE. The DNA of the CDR3 is TGTGCCAGCAGCCGCCGTTTCGGCTACACCTTC. Translating gives CASSRRFGYTF.

V gene TRBV20-1 combines with J gene TRBJ2-1; D remains unclear. The CDR3 covers 14 residues. Between the trimmed V and J ends, which lost 1 base and 1 base, there was a span of 8 bases. From germline, CDR1 is DFQATT and CDR2 SNEGSKA (reference sequence). CDR3 loop: CSARGGLSYNEQFF. The DNA for the CDR3 is TGCAGTGCTAGAGGGGGATTATCCTACAATGAGCAGTTCTTC.

V usage is TRBV10-3 and J usage is TRBJ1-2; D might be TRBD1 (5 bases). Trimming removed 7 bases at V and 4 bases at J, with 10 bases between. Germline lookup yields CDR1 ENHRY and CDR2 SYGVKD. The CDR3 covers 12 residues. The CDR3 sequence: CAINGDGYGYTF. The CDR3 region has the DNA TGTGCCATCAATGGGGACGGCTATGGCTACACCTTC.

The chain carries TRBV29-1 and TRBJ1-5; D unclear. The V end lost 4 bases, the J end lost 2 bases, and 15 bases lay between the germline ends. The CDR3 covers 15 residues. The germline gives CDR1 SQVTM, CDR2 ANQGSEA. CDR3: CSVVEMGGGNQPQHF. DNA of the CDR3: TGCAGCGTTGTTGAGATGGGCGGTGGCAATCAGCCCCAGCATTTT.

This clonotype has a handful of counts. The CDR3 sequence: CASSQVRQGAYEQYF. The CDR3 nucleotides are TGTGCCAGCAGCCAAGTCAGACAGGGCGCCTACGAGCAGTACTTC. The chain couples TRBV14 to TRBJ2-7; 7 bases agree with TRBD1. The CDR3 runs 15 residues. Per the germline V gene, CDR1 is SGHDN and CDR2 is FVKESK. Unmatched junction bases numbered 5, after V lost 1 base and J lost 2 bases.

The chain uses TRBV4-3 and TRBJ1-6; D ambiguous. The CDR3 is 16 residues long. Per the germline V gene, CDR1 is LGHNA and CDR2 is YSLEER. V dropped 0 bases and J dropped 6 bases, with 12 bases sitting between them. The CDR3: CASSQDSPGVNSPLHF. CDR3 in DNA: TGCGCCAGCAGCCAAGATTCCCCGGGTGTTAATTCACCCCTCCACTTT.

J is TRBJ2-3 and V is TRBV11-2; possible D gene TRBD2, 5 bases. The CDR3 contains 15 residues. The germline V gene encodes CDR1 SGHAT and CDR2 FQNNGV. Trimming left V 2 bases short and J 3 bases short, with 12 bases between. CDR3 sequence: CASSLLTDFTDTQYF. The CDR3 coding sequence is TGTGCCAGCAGCTTACTTACGGACTTTACAGATACGCAGTATTTT.

This chain links TRBV3-1 with TRBJ2-1; TRBD1 agrees at 7 bases. Germline V CDR1 and CDR2: LGHDT, YNNKEL (reference sequence). This CDR3 region has 14 residues. V lost 3 bases, J lost 8 bases, and 7 bases stayed unmatched. The CDR3 loop reads CASSQWRQGYEQFF. CDR3 coding DNA: TGTGCCAGCAGCCAGTGGAGACAGGGCTATGAGCAGTTCTTC.

This clonotype was picked up one time. This may be a read error: a much more frequent sequence differs by one nucleotide. Here the CDR3 DNA reads TGCGCCAGCAGTCCCCTAGCAGGTAAAGATACGCAGTATTTT. Amino acid sequence: CASSPLAGKDTQYF. V gene TRBV5-1 combines with J gene TRBJ2-3; D is perhaps TRBD2 (5 bases). The CDR3 runs 14 residues. Trimming stripped 5 bases from V and 5 bases from J, with 15 bases between. Germline CDR1 is SGHRS and CDR2 is YFSETQ.

In this sample, this clonotype turned up a few times. V is TRBV15 and J is TRBJ2-7, with 9 bases matching TRBD1. The CDR3 contains 15 residues. Germline CDR1 and CDR2: LNHNV and YYDKDF (reference sequence). The ends lost 3 bases at V and 4 bases at J; junction bases unmatched: 7. CDR3 region: CATSRAQGAGYEQYF. CDR3 in DNA: TGTGCCACCAGCAGGGCACAGGGGGCAGGTTACGAGCAGTACTTC.

The chain combines TRBV7-9 with TRBJ1-1, with D unclear. V was pared by 3 bases and J by 0 bases, with 11 bases between. Germline CDR1 is SEHNR and CDR2 is FQNEAQ (reference sequence). This CDR3 is built from 15 residues. As DNA, the CDR3 is TGTGCCAGCAGCTTTTTGAGGGAAGTGAACACTGAAGCTTTCTTT. Protein sequence: CASSFLREVNTEAFF.

This clonotype was counted a single time. The V and J genes are TRBV20-1 and TRBJ1-1, with 9 bases fitting TRBD1. CDR3 size: 13 residues. V shed 3 bases, J shed 5 bases, and the junction held 4 bases outside the gene matches. The germline V gene encodes CDR1 DFQATT and CDR2 SNEGSKA (reference sequence). In DNA, the CDR3 is TGCAGTGCTAGGACAGGGGGGAGAACTGAAGCTTTCTTT. It is translated as CSARTGGRTEAFF.

The rearrangement uses TRBV5-1 and TRBJ2-3, with 8 positions matching TRBD2. The V segment lost 1 base and the J segment 2 bases; nucleotides outside the gene matches: 9. In germline, CDR1 is SGHRS, CDR2 YFSETQ. The CDR3 is 17 residues long. The CDR3 reads CASSLTFSGADTDTQYF. Written as DNA, the CDR3 is TGCGCCAGCAGCTTGACGTTTAGCGGGGCCGACACAGATACGCAGTATTTT.